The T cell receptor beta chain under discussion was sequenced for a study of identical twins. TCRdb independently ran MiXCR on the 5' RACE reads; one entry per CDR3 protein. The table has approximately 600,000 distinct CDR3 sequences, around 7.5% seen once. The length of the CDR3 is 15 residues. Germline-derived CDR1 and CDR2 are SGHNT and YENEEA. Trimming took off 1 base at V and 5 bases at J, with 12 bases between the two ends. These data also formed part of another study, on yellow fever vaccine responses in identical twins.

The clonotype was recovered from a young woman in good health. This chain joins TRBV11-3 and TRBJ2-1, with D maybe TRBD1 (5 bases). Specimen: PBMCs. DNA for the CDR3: TGTGCCAGCAGCTTAGGGGGTCAGGGAAACAATGAGCAGTTCTTC. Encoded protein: CASSLGGQGNNEQFF.